The clone carrying this T cell receptor (beta chain) came up many times. Its specificity is not known. The entry originates in a study of blood T cells in healthy people across ages. V was trimmed by 6 bases and J by 5 bases, leaving 7 bases between them. The CDR3 is 11 residues long. Germline V gene lookup returns CDR1 SGHNT and CDR2 YENEEA. For the second PCR, which ran for 7 to 11 cycles, a sample-barcoded 5' primer and a J-beta primer mix were used. The template-switch adaptor was a 5' adaptor with 12 random nucleotides. It tagged each cDNA molecule. Each CDR3 protein gets one entry after TCRdb re-called the 5' RACE reads with MiXCR. Of some 900,000 distinct CDR3 sequences in the sample, more than 25% are singletons; the top ten hold 15% to 20%. Study-wide points: Correlation between TCR beta diversity and naive T cell percentage was strong.

Sample: blood. The chain has TRBV11-3 and TRBJ2-5; D is ambiguous. This clonotype was sampled from a woman of 80 years or more in good health. The CDR3 protein is CASRSEETQYF. DNA of the CDR3: TGTGCCAGCAGGTCAGAGGAGACCCAGTACTTC. Looking up the rest from reference TRBV11-3 and TRBJ2-5 gives the full variable domain: EAGVVQSPRYKIIEKKQPVAFWCNPISGHNTLYWYLQNLGQGPELLIRYENEEAVDDSQLPKDRFSAERLKGVDSTLKIQPAELGDSAVYLCASRSEETQYFGPGTRLLVL.